What follows are 31 T cell receptor beta chains derived from one specimen sequenced in a study of cytomegalovirus exposure and HLA in healthy donors. The table came from immunoSEQ multiplex PCR; TCRdb's copy has only in-frame clones and leaves some out. The sample consists of approximately 180,000 clones, roughly 88% of them appearing once. Input material: PBMCs. The receptors shown here come from a woman between 18 and 30 years old in good health and CMV-seronegative.

The J gene is TRBJ2-7, the V gene TRBV9; TRBD2 agrees at 8 bases. V lost 2 bases and J lost 3; bases outside the gene matches: 7. The CDR3 extends over 15 amino acids. Germline V gene lookup returns CDR1 SGDLS and CDR2 YYNGEE. This chain's CDR3 is CASSVSLGTSYEQYF. The DNA of the CDR3 is TGTGCCAGCAGCGTTAGCTTGGGGACTAGCTACGAGCAGTACTTC.

The gene calls are TRBV9 and TRBJ2-7; 14 bases align to TRBD2. Losses at the gene ends were 3 bases for V and 3 bases for J; bases not matched to a gene: 5. Germline V CDR1 and CDR2: SGDLS, YYNGEE. This CDR3 comprises 16 residues. The CDR3, as DNA: TGTGCCAGCAGCGAGGAGGGACTAGCGGGGGTCTACGAGCAGTACTTC. This gives the protein CASSEEGLAGVYEQYF.

The chain uses TRBV6-5 and TRBJ2-7, with 10 bases matching TRBD1. The ends lost 0 bases at V and 4 bases at J; junction bases unmatched: 3. This CDR3 is built from 15 residues. The germline V gene has CDR1 MNHEY and CDR2 SVGAGI. In DNA, the CDR3 is TGTGCCAGCAGTTACTCGACGGGACAGGGGTACGAGCAGTACTTC. It translates to CASSYSTGQGYEQYF.

The chain carries TRBV14 and TRBJ2-7; D is unresolved. This CDR3 is 11 amino acids long. V lost 1 base and J 9 bases, leaving 7 bases between the germline ends. Germline V gene sequence: CDR1 SGHDN, CDR2 FVKESK. The CDR3 here is CASSQVGGQYF. The CDR3, as DNA: TGTGCCAGCAGCCAAGTCGGCGGGCAGTACTTC.

J is TRBJ2-1 and V is TRBV5-6; 8 bases align to TRBD2. The CDR3 runs to 16 residues. J gave up 9 bases and V 2 bases, and 13 bases lay outside the gene matches. The germline gives CDR1 SGHDT, CDR2 YYEEEE. The CDR3 here is CASSFTLGGALSEQFF. For the CDR3, the DNA is TGTGCCAGCAGCTTTACTCTCGGGGGGGCCTTGAGTGAGCAGTTCTTC.

This chain joins TRBV5-1 and TRBJ1-2; 9 bases match TRBD1. The length of the CDR3 is 14 residues. Germline CDR1 SGHRS, CDR2 YFSETQ. Trimming took 3 bases from V and 8 from J; bases not matched to a gene: 8. The CDR3 loop reads CASSSLDRGGGYTF. CDR3 bases: TGCGCCAGCAGCTCTTTGGACAGGGGAGGCGGCTACACCTTC.

This chain joins TRBV11-2 and TRBJ1-2; a weak D match, TRBD1 (6 bases). V lost 1 base to trimming and J lost 5 bases, with 11 bases between them. CDR1 and CDR2 from the germline V gene are SGHAT and FQNNGV. CDR3 length: 14 amino acids. The CDR3 DNA follows: TGTGCCAGCAGCTTAGTAAGGACAGTTTATGGCTACACCTTC. This translates into CASSLVRTVYGYTF.

The J gene is TRBJ1-2, the V gene TRBV7-6; 7 positions agree with TRBD1. Germline-derived CDR1 and CDR2 are SGHVS and FNYEAQ. With V trimmed by 1 base and J by 3 bases, 5 bases remained unmatched. There are 15 residues in the CDR3. CDR3 nucleotides: TGTGCCAGCAGCTTAGAGGAGACAGGGTACTATGGCTACACCTTC. It yields the protein CASSLEETGYYGYTF.

The chain carries TRBV18 and TRBJ2-3, with D uncertain. Germline CDR1 reads KGHSH; CDR2 reads LQKENI. Deletions cut 2 bases from V and 4 bases from J, with 10 bases between. This CDR3 region has 14 residues. In DNA, the CDR3 is TGTGCCAGCTCACCAGTGAACAGTGCAGATACGCAGTATTTT. It codes for CASSPVNSADTQYF.

This clone has just one count. This rearrangement joins TRBV6-5 to TRBJ1-1; D is unresolved. The ends were cut back, 8 bases at V and 0 bases at J, with 10 bases in the middle. There are 13 residues in the CDR3. Looked up from germline, CDR1 is MNHEY and CDR2 is SVGAGI. CDR3 sequence (DNA): TGTGCCAGCTTGCGGGGAATGAACACTGAAGCTTTCTTT. Its protein is CASLRGMNTEAFF.

The chain carries TRBV18 and TRBJ1-2; 11 nucleotides align to TRBD1. The CDR3 totals 16 residues. The junction had 9 bases not matched to a gene; V was cut back by 3 bases and J by 6 bases. Per the germline V gene, CDR1 is KGHSH and CDR2 is LQKENI. The CDR3 DNA is TGTGCCAGCTCACCGATCCCCGGGACAGGGGGTCATGGCTACACCTTC. Its protein product is CASSPIPGTGGHGYTF.

This clone occurred a few times. The chain's CDR3 is CASSIGLAANTGELFF. The CDR3 DNA is TGTGCCAGTAGTATCGGACTAGCGGCGAACACCGGGGAGCTGTTTTTT. The V and J genes are TRBV19 and TRBJ2-2; 10 bases line up with TRBD2. The germline V gene encodes CDR1 LNHDA and CDR2 SQIVND (reference sequence). There are 16 residues in the CDR3. V lost 3 bases to trimming and J lost 0 bases; unmatched junction nucleotides: 1.

This chain uses TRBV4-2 with TRBJ1-1; TRBD1 might be the D (6 bases). V dropped 2 bases and J dropped 2 bases, with 9 bases sitting between them. The CDR3 is 14 residues long. Germline CDR1 is LGHNA and CDR2 is YNFKEQ. CDR3 DNA sequence: TGTGCCAGCAGCCAATTGACAGGAAACACTGAAGCTTTCTTT. Its translation is CASSQLTGNTEAFF.

V and J are TRBV25-1 and TRBJ2-3; 10 nucleotides agree with TRBD1. CDR1 and CDR2 (germline): MGHDK, SYGVNS. V trimming: 2 bases; J trimming: 6 bases; junction bases outside the gene matches: 11. The CDR3 is 17 amino acids. The CDR3 DNA reads TGTGCCAGCAGTGAACGCCCGACAGGGGGCGCCTGGGATACGCAGTATTTT. Its protein is CASSERPTGGAWDTQYF.

This chain uses TRBV7-6 with TRBJ2-4; TRBD2 matches at 8 bases. The germline CDR1 and CDR2 sequences are SGHVS and FNYEAQ. V shed 1 base, J shed 9 bases, and the junction held 11 bases outside the gene matches. CDR3 size: 16 residues. CDR3 amino acids: CASSLGLAGGQGIQYF. CDR3 in DNA: TGTGCCAGCAGCTTAGGGCTGGCGGGGGGTCAGGGCATTCAGTACTTC.

This chain uses TRBV27 with TRBJ1-1, with D tentatively TRBD1 (6 bases). CDR1 is MNHEY and CDR2 is SMNVEV in the germline V gene (reference sequence). The CDR3 sequence is 15 residues long. V was clipped by 7 bases and J by 0 bases, with 15 bases between them. The CDR3 spells CASKVQGLMNTEAFF. CDR3 DNA sequence: TGTGCCAGCAAGGTACAGGGTCTCATGAACACTGAAGCTTTCTTT.

The CDR3 region has the DNA TGTGCCAGCAGCCATAGGACAGGGGATATGTCCTACGAGCAGTACTTC. Protein product: CASSHRTGDMSYEQYF. The rearrangement links TRBV7-9 to TRBJ2-7, with 9 bases aligning to TRBD1. The germline V gene has CDR1 SEHNR and CDR2 FQNEAQ (reference sequence). V lost 5 bases, J lost 1 base, and 9 bases stayed unmatched. This CDR3 is 16 amino acids long.

The chain employs TRBV4-1 and TRBJ1-1; possible D gene TRBD1, 5 bases. Trimming pared 0 bases from V and 7 bases from J, leaving 12 bases between. The germline V gene has CDR1 MGHRA and CDR2 YSYEKL. The CDR3 runs 14 residues. Here the CDR3 reads CASSQEAGRGEAFF. The CDR3 region has the DNA TGCGCCAGCAGCCAAGAGGCGGGGAGGGGTGAAGCTTTCTTT.

The CDR3 sequence: CASSAGPLSNQPQHF. Here the CDR3 DNA reads TGTGCCAGTAGTGCAGGGCCTTTAAGTAATCAGCCCCAGCATTTT. The rearrangement uses TRBV19 and TRBJ1-5, with TRBD1 as a possible D gene (5 bases). Trimming stripped 5 bases from V and 4 bases from J, with 15 bases between. Germline V gene sequence: CDR1 LNHDA, CDR2 SQIVND (reference sequence). The CDR3 runs to 15 residues.

The chain links TRBV25-1 to TRBJ1-3; 8 bases are shared with TRBD1. CDR1 and CDR2 from the germline V gene are MGHDK and SYGVNS. CDR3 length equals 17 residues. The trim removed 3 bases at V and 2 bases at J, leaving 9 bases unmatched. Here the CDR3 DNA reads TGTGCCAGCAGTGATAATCCCACAGGGGGTGCTGGAAACACCATATATTTT. This sequence encodes CASSDNPTGGAGNTIYF.

CDR3 in amino acids: CSVEDRGTGHRPGELFF. In DNA, the CDR3 is TGCAGCGTTGAAGATCGAGGGACAGGGCACAGACCCGGGGAGCTGTTTTTT. The chain is built from TRBV29-1 and TRBJ2-2; 9 bases match TRBD1. This CDR3 spans 17 amino acids. Germline V gene data show CDR1 as SQVTM and CDR2 as ANQGSEA. Trimming removed 0 bases from V and 6 bases from J; junction bases left unmatched: 11.

This chain uses TRBV19 with TRBJ1-1; 7 positions match TRBD1. CDR1 and CDR2 (germline): LNHDA, SQIVND (reference sequence). J gave up 5 bases and V 6 bases, and 12 bases lay outside the gene matches. The CDR3 sequence is 15 residues long. CDR3 DNA sequence: TGTGCCAGTAGGCCCAAACAGGGGATGGGTACTGAAGCTTTCTTT. Translating it yields CASRPKQGMGTEAFF.

The chain joins TRBV5-1 to TRBJ1-3; D gene ambiguous. Germline CDR1 reads SGHRS; CDR2 reads YFSETQ. With 0 bases removed from V and 5 bases from J, the gap between germline ends came to 12 bases. There are 15 residues in the CDR3. This chain's CDR3 is CASSLEDPGRNTIYF. In DNA form, the CDR3 reads TGCGCCAGCAGCTTGGAGGACCCGGGGAGAAACACCATATATTTT.

The chain employs TRBV10-3 and TRBJ1-1; possibly TRBD1 for D (6 bases). Germline assignment: CDR1 ENHRY and CDR2 SYGVKD. V shed 6 bases and J shed 7 bases, with 12 bases lying between them. This CDR3 has 12 amino acids. The CDR3: CAIRDSRFEAFF. CDR3 DNA: TGTGCCATCAGGGACAGTAGATTTGAAGCTTTCTTT.

The chain carries TRBV19 and TRBJ2-4; 10 bases align to TRBD2. This CDR3 has 16 residues. In germline, CDR1 is LNHDA, CDR2 SQIVND (reference sequence). V was pared by 5 bases and J by 1 base, with 5 bases of the junction left unmatched. The CDR3 coding sequence is TGTGCCAGTAGTTCCCAGCGGGAGGGGGCCAAAAACATTCAGTACTTC. Translating gives CASSSQREGAKNIQYF.

In its sample, this clone was seen a few times. The chain has TRBV19 and TRBJ1-3, with D perhaps matching TRBD1 (6 bases). The germline V gene has CDR1 LNHDA and CDR2 SQIVND (reference sequence). Between the trimmed V and J ends, which lost 9 bases and 2 bases, there was a span of 14 bases. The CDR3 runs 14 residues. The CDR3 sequence: CASKQGKAGNTIYF. The CDR3 nucleotides are TGTGCCAGCAAACAGGGCAAGGCTGGAAACACCATATATTTT. The full variable domain, in which reference TRBV19 and TRBJ1-3 provide the parts outside the CDR3, is DGGITQSPKYLFRKEGQNVTLSCEQNLNHDAMYWYRQDPGQGLRLIYYSQIVNDFQKGDIAEGYSVSREKKESFPLTVTSAQKNPTAFYLCASKQGKAGNTIYFGEGSWLTVV.

The chain combines TRBV13 with TRBJ2-7; D is perhaps TRBD1 (6 bases). The CDR3 contains 17 residues. The ends were cut back, 0 bases at V and 6 bases at J, with 21 bases in the middle. The germline V gene has CDR1 PRHDT and CDR2 FYEKMQ (reference sequence). This CDR3 is CASSLGGPTGSPSEQYF. The CDR3 bases are TGTGCCAGCAGCTTAGGAGGCCCGACAGGATCCCCCTCCGAGCAGTACTTC.

In regard to this clone: Other DNA sequences in this sample translate to the same CDR3. CDR3 loop: CASSLGGMNTGELFF. CDR3 sequence (DNA): TGCGCCAGCAGCTTGGGCGGAATGAACACCGGGGAGCTGTTTTTT. The chain joins TRBV5-1 to TRBJ2-2, with D unclear. Per the germline V gene, CDR1 is SGHRS and CDR2 is YFSETQ. V lost 0 bases to trimming and J lost 1 base, with 7 bases between them. There are 15 residues in the CDR3.

The V call is TRBV11-2, the J call TRBJ1-1; no clear D. Germline V gene data show CDR1 as SGHAT and CDR2 as FQNNGV. Between the trimmed V and J ends, which lost 4 bases and 11 bases, there was a span of 8 bases. The CDR3 is 10 residues long. Here the CDR3 DNA reads TGTGCCAGCAGCTCCCCGAGGGCTTTCTTT. Its protein is CASSSPRAFF.

The chain is built from TRBV2 and TRBJ2-5; tentatively, D is TRBD2 (6 bases). The CDR3 covers 14 residues. Germline lookup yields CDR1 SNHLY and CDR2 FYNNEI. With 4 bases removed from V and 1 base from J, the gap between germline ends came to 10 bases. The chain's CDR3 is CASSGRAFQETQYF. The CDR3 DNA reads TGTGCCAGCAGTGGGAGGGCGTTCCAAGAGACCCAGTACTTC.

The V and J genes are TRBV10-1 and TRBJ2-1, with 11 bases identical to TRBD2. J gave up 2 bases and V 6 bases, and 3 bases lay outside the gene matches. The CDR3 contains 15 residues. CDR1 WNHNN and CDR2 SYGVQD come from the germline V gene (reference sequence). CDR3 sequence reads: CASRRGLAAYNEQFF. CDR3 nucleotides: TGCGCCAGCAGGAGGGGACTAGCGGCCTACAATGAGCAGTTCTTC.